This is a list of T cell receptor beta chains from one sample in a study of T cell repertoires in cytomegalovirus infection. TCRdb re-called the reads with MiXCR, one entry per CDR3 protein. Among roughly 320,000 distinct CDR3 sequences listed, more than 8% were seen once. The sample was PBMCs. These receptors came from a human donor in good health (CMV status not recorded). Some clones in this sample may be carry-over from other donors' samples. CDR3s include the opening cysteine and the closing phenylalanine or tryptophan. A D gene is named only where the DNA matches it firmly. Some rows have no size entry. The others give once, few or many, or a class for an expanded clone.

clone_size j_call v_call d_call cdr3_nt cdr3_aa
many TRBJ2-1 TRBV30 TRBD2 TGTGCCTGGACTTATATTCCGGGAGGGCACGATGAGCAGTTCTTC CAWTYIPGGHDEQFF
many TRBJ1-3 TRBV7-2 - TGTGCCAGCAGCCGACAACCTATGGGGGCGAGTACTGGAAACACCATATATTTT CASSRQPMGASTGNTIYF
- TRBJ2-1 TRBV7-8 TRBD2 TGTGCCAGCAGCTTAGACAGACTAGCGGGGGAGACAGAGCAGTTCTTC CASSLDRLAGETEQFF
few TRBJ2-1 TRBV7-6 TRBD2 TGTGCCAGCCAGCGGGGGCCCGGCAATGAGCAGTTCTTC CASQRGPGNEQFF
many TRBJ2-7 TRBV7-2 - TGTGCCAGCAGCCCTCGGACGTCGTACGAGCAGTACTTC CASSPRTSYEQYF
many TRBJ2-4 TRBV7-2 - TGTGCCAGCAGCTTAGGGGGGATGCCTAACCTAGCCAAAAACATTCAGTACTTC CASSLGGMPNLAKNIQYF
many TRBJ1-5 TRBV28 - TGTGCCACCACGCTGCTGGGAGAGGGCAATCAGCCCCAGCATTTT CATTLLGEGNQPQHF
few TRBJ2-7 TRBV6-2/TRBV6-3 - TGTGCCAGCAGTAAGACTAGAAACGAGCAGTACTTC CASSKTRNEQYF
- TRBJ2-7 TRBV14 - TGTGCCAGCAGTCTAGGGGTTTGGGCCGAGCAGTACTTC CASSLGVWAEQYF
- TRBJ2-1 TRBV6-2/TRBV6-3 TRBD2 TGTTCCAGCAGTTTGGGCCTAGCGGGGCCCCTAGGGTTCTTC CSSSLGLAGPLGFF
- TRBJ2-7 TRBV12-5 TRBD2 TGTGCTAGTGGTCCCCCCCAGCGGGGTACCTACGAGCAGTACTTC CASGPPQRGTYEQYF
- TRBJ2-2 TRBV6-2/TRBV6-3 TRBD1 TGTGCCAGCAGTTACTTCGGGACAGCAAAGACCGGGGAGCTGTTTTTT CASSYFGTAKTGELFF
- TRBJ1-5 TRBV28 - TGTGCCAGCAGTTCGAAGGGGGGGGGCAATCAGCCCCAGCATTTT CASSSKGGGNQPQHF
few TRBJ2-6 TRBV7-3 TRBD2 TGTGCCAGCAGCTTCACGAGTCCCCGCGGGAGGCCGAGTGGGGCCAACGTCCTGACTTTC CASSFTSPRGRPSGANVLTF
many TRBJ2-6 TRBV4-3 TRBD1 TGCGCCAGCAGCCAAGATGTGACAAGGACAGGGCATGACTCTGGGGCCAACGTCCTGACTTTC CASSQDVTRTGHDSGANVLTF
few TRBJ2-3 TRBV11-2 TRBD1 TGTGCCAGCAGCTCCGACAGGGGAAATACGCAGTATTTT CASSSDRGNTQYF
many TRBJ2-7 TRBV6-1 TRBD1 TGTGCCAGCAGGGAGGGACAGGGATGGTCCTACGAGCAGTACTTC CASREGQGWSYEQYF
- TRBJ2-7 TRBV6-2/TRBV6-3 - TGTGCCGGGGCCCTTAGCGGCGGAGGCTACGAGCAGTACTTC CAGALSGGGYEQYF
- TRBJ1-3 TRBV28 - TGTGCCAGCAGTCTGAGTTCGGGGGCCCGACGGGGGAGGAACACCATATATTTT CASSLSSGARRGRNTIYF
few TRBJ1-5 TRBV20-1 - TGCAGTGCCCTGAGGGCAGGGATAAATCAGCCCCAGCATTTT CSALRAGINQPQHF
many TRBJ2-5 TRBV7-8 TRBD2 TGTGCCAGCAGCGTCGGGAGGGAAGAGACCCAGTACTTC CASSVGREETQYF
few TRBJ2-3 TRBV7-6 - TGTGCCAGCAGGCCTCGAAGCACAGATACGCAGTATTTT CASRPRSTDTQYF
- TRBJ2-3 TRBV29-1 TRBD2 TGCAGCTCCTCGGGGGGGGGAACTAGCACAGATACGCAGTATTTT CSSSGGGTSTDTQYF
few TRBJ2-3 TRBV28 - TGTGCCAGCATTCTCGCCAGGGCCGTCACAGATACGCAGTATTTT CASILARAVTDTQYF
few TRBJ2-7 TRBV7-9 TRBD1 TGTGCCAGCAGCTCGACAGGGAACTACGAGCAGTACTTC CASSSTGNYEQYF
- TRBJ2-2 TRBV4-2 - TGTGCCAGCAGCCTTGGACCGGGGACGAACACCGGGGAGCTGTTTTTT CASSLGPGTNTGELFF
few TRBJ2-1 TRBV6-5 - TGTGCCAGCAGTTACTCCCACCCGGGAGCGGGTGCAGTCAATGAGCAGTTCTTC CASSYSHPGAGAVNEQFF
few TRBJ1-2 TRBV12-3/TRBV12-4 TRBD1 TGTGCCAGCAGTCACAGGGGGCCTGGCTACACCTTC CASSHRGPGYTF
many TRBJ2-1 TRBV7-2 TRBD2 TGTGCCAGCAGCTTAACGGGTTCGGGGGGGGCCAGAAATGAGCAGTTCTTC CASSLTGSGGARNEQFF
- TRBJ1-3 TRBV28 - TGTGCCAGCAGTTTTACCCGTTGGGGTGGCTCTGGAAACACCATATATTTT CASSFTRWGGSGNTIYF
many TRBJ1-1 TRBV19 TRBD1 TGTGCCAGTAGTGGTGGCCTCGGGACAGGGGGCGCGGACACTGAAGCTTTCTTT CASSGGLGTGGADTEAFF
many TRBJ1-2 TRBV7-8 - TGTGCCAGCAGCTCGCAAAGGGGGATCCGGGAAGGGGGCTACACCTTC CASSSQRGIREGGYTF
few TRBJ2-1 TRBV6-2/TRBV6-3 - TGTGCCAGCAATCCAGGGGCTCTCTACAATGAGCAGTTCTTC CASNPGALYNEQFF
many TRBJ2-5 TRBV27 - TGTGCCAGCAGTATTACGGGACTCCCAGGGGAGACCCAGTACTTC CASSITGLPGETQYF
- TRBJ2-7 TRBV7-6 - TGTGCCAGCAGCACCACAGGGCCCGAGCAGTACTTC CASSTTGPEQYF
many TRBJ2-7 TRBV7-7 TRBD1 TGTGCCAGCAGCGCCGGACAGGGTGCCTACGAGCAGTACTTC CASSAGQGAYEQYF
- TRBJ1-4 TRBV6-1 TRBD1 TGTGCCAGCAGCTCAGGGGGAGTGACTAATGAAAAACTGTTTTTT CASSSGGVTNEKLFF
many TRBJ1-1 TRBV12-3/TRBV12-4 TRBD1 TGTGCCAGCAGTTACAGGGGGGAGGCAACTGAAGCTTTCTTT CASSYRGEATEAFF
many TRBJ1-1 TRBV12-3/TRBV12-4 TRBD1 TGTGCCAGCAGTTTAGGACGGGGGACAGCCAAAGCTTTCTTT CASSLGRGTAKAFF
many TRBJ2-5 TRBV14 - TGTGCCAGCAGCCAATGGGGACCCCCCGCAGAGACCCAGTACTTC CASSQWGPPAETQYF
many TRBJ1-1 TRBV7-2 TRBD1 TGTGCCAGCAGCTTAGCGGACAGGGTACCTGAAGCTTTCTTT CASSLADRVPEAFF
few TRBJ1-1 TRBV12-3/TRBV12-4 - TGTGCCAGCAGCATCAGGACAGCTGAAGCTTTCTTT CASSIRTAEAFF
few TRBJ1-3 TRBV30 - TGTGCCTGGAGTGTTCCTGGAAACACCATATATTTT CAWSVPGNTIYF
many TRBJ2-1 TRBV7-2 - TGTGCCAGCAGCCGGGGACTCCGGGATGAGCAGTTCTTC CASSRGLRDEQFF
- TRBJ1-2 TRBV6-6 TRBD1 TGTGCCAGCAGTCGGGACAGGACTAACTATGGCTACACCTTC CASSRDRTNYGYTF
- TRBJ1-5 TRBV20-1 TRBD1 TGCAGTGCTGGGGACAGGGGGAAAGGGGACAATCAGCCCCAGCATTTT CSAGDRGKGDNQPQHF
many TRBJ2-5 TRBV7-7 - TGTGCCAGCAGCGAAATAATCCCAGGGGTATCAGAGACCCAGTACTTC CASSEIIPGVSETQYF
few TRBJ1-6 TRBV4-1 - TGCGCCAGCAGCCAAAACGCAGGGCTCGGATCACCCCTCCACTTT CASSQNAGLGSPLHF